These 10 T cell receptor beta chains were sequenced from one sample in a study of shared clonotypes between healthy human individuals (dated by TCRdb to between 2020 and 2021). Receptor libraries were prepared by the immunoSEQ multiplex PCR assay. TCRdb provides this immuneACCESS table in a form limited to in-frame rearrangements. Some clones are lacking; in checked studies, under half of them reflect an unresolved V gene, and why the rest are absent is not known. The sample records over a million clones, 95% to 99% of which are singletons. The ten largest clonotypes hold around 0.45% of the sample. Sequences were obtained from naive CD4+ T cells sorted from blood. In the paper's terms, the cell subset or site label means: CD45RA+ positively selected. Receptor source: a man aged 25 to 45 in good health.

The rearrangement uses TRBV7-9 and TRBJ2-1, with D uncertain. CDR3 size: 14 residues. Germline V gene lookup returns CDR1 SEHNR and CDR2 FQNEAQ (reference sequence). V shed 2 bases and J shed 6 bases, with 11 bases lying between them. Here the CDR3 DNA reads TGTGCCAGCAGCTTAACGTCTGGTGCCAATGAGCAGTTCTTC. Its translation: CASSLTSGANEQFF.

The chain combines TRBV9 with TRBJ1-1, with D unclear. Trimming shortened V by 0 bases and J by 1 base, and 7 bases separated the two germline ends. The CDR3 is made up of 14 amino acids. The germline V gene encodes CDR1 SGDLS and CDR2 YYNGEE. The CDR3 here is CASSVDPENTEAFF. The CDR3 bases are TGTGCCAGCAGCGTAGACCCGGAGAACACTGAAGCTTTCTTT.

The rearrangement joins TRBV5-1 to TRBJ2-5, with a weak D call TRBD2 (5 bases). Germline CDR1 and CDR2: SGHRS and YFSETQ. The CDR3 extends over 15 amino acids. Trimming took 4 bases from V and 5 from J, leaving 18 bases between them. Here the CDR3 DNA reads TGCGCCAGCAGCCTCCGTTTGGCGGGTGGTGAGACCCAGTACTTC. It is translated as CASSLRLAGGETQYF.

The chain employs TRBV27 and TRBJ1-2; 7 nucleotides align to TRBD1. The CDR3 runs to 14 residues. V gave up 5 bases and J gave up 5 bases; unmatched junction bases: 8. Germline V lookup: CDR1 MNHEY, CDR2 SMNVEV (reference sequence). CDR3 bases: TGTGCCAGCAGTCGGGGCGGGACAGTTTATGGCTACACCTTC. Its protein product is CASSRGGTVYGYTF.

This rearrangement joins TRBV7-6 to TRBJ2-1; TRBD2 might be the D (6 bases). Trimming removed 5 bases at V and 4 bases at J, with 18 bases between. This CDR3 region has 16 residues. CDR1 SGHVS and CDR2 FNYEAQ come from the germline V gene. The CDR3 spells CASSPRVGGVYNEQFF. CDR3 sequence (DNA): TGTGCCAGCAGCCCCCGAGTGGGGGGAGTATACAATGAGCAGTTCTTC.

This rearrangement joins TRBV7-3 to TRBJ2-5; D may be TRBD2 (5 bases). The CDR3 has 17 amino acids. Trimming removed 5 bases from V and 5 bases from J, with 24 bases in between. The germline gives CDR1 SGHTA, CDR2 FQGTGA. The CDR3 region has the DNA TGTGCCAGCAGCATCAACCGGGTACCGAGGGATCGGGAGACCCAGTACTTC. As protein: CASSINRVPRDRETQYF.

The chain joins TRBV4-3 to TRBJ2-3; D is possibly TRBD1 or TRBD2 (5 bases each). CDR1 and CDR2 from the germline V gene are LGHNA and YSLEER. The CDR3 spans 14 residues. Trimming removed 1 base at V and 8 bases at J, with 13 bases between. CDR3: CASSQVGTGGTQYF. In DNA form, the CDR3 reads TGCGCCAGCAGCCAAGTGGGAACAGGAGGTACGCAGTATTTT.

This sequence joins TRBV10-3 and TRBJ1-4, with 7 bases that match TRBD1. The CDR3 covers 16 residues. The junction had 5 bases not matched to a gene; V was cut back by 0 bases and J by 4 bases. Germline V gene sequence: CDR1 ENHRY, CDR2 SYGVKD. The DNA for the CDR3 is TGTGCCATCAGTGAGTCATGGACAGGCGATAATGAAAAACTGTTTTTT. Translated, it gives CAISESWTGDNEKLFF.

This chain joins TRBV27 and TRBJ2-7; D may be TRBD1 (5 bases). The V end was cut by 6 bases, the J end by 7 bases, with 16 bases between. The germline V gene has CDR1 MNHEY and CDR2 SMNVEV (reference sequence). This CDR3 is built from 13 residues. CDR3 sequence: CASSPPLGREQYF. In DNA form, the CDR3 reads TGTGCCAGCAGCCCCCCTCTGGGGCGGGAGCAGTACTTC.

The V call is TRBV10-3, the J call TRBJ2-1; 10 bases fit TRBD2. Germline trimming cut 5 bases from V and 6 bases from J; bases unmatched to any gene: 4. Germline V lookup: CDR1 ENHRY, CDR2 SYGVKD. This CDR3 contains 14 residues. The CDR3 DNA follows: TGTGCCATCAGTTTCGGACTAGCGGTCAATGAGCAGTTCTTC. It yields the protein CAISFGLAVNEQFF.